These 15 T cell receptor beta chains originate from one sample sequenced in a study of blood T cell repertoires in COVID-19. TCRdb's table, derived via immunoSEQ multiplex PCR, lists solely in-frame clones and lacks some. Among 95,000 to 110,000 clones, more than 85% were seen once, and the ten largest hold 5.5% to 7%. The sequencing sample was made of peripheral blood. The receptors originated from a human donor in a cohort sampled during active COVID-19.

This clone showed up just a few times. V usage is TRBV10-3 and J usage is TRBJ1-5; no firm D call. The CDR3 spans 13 residues. Looked up from germline, CDR1 is ENHRY and CDR2 is SYGVKD. V shed 3 bases and J shed 1 base, with 4 bases lying between them. The CDR3 reads CAISESSNQPQHF. As DNA, the CDR3 is TGTGCCATCAGTGAATCAAGCAATCAGCCCCAGCATTTT.

This clone showed up just a few times. The V and J genes are TRBV5-5 and TRBJ1-2; 9 nucleotides agree with TRBD1. Germline CDR1 and CDR2: SGHKS and YYEKEE (reference sequence). The CDR3 sequence is 16 residues long. The trim removed 5 bases at V and 6 bases at J, leaving 14 bases unmatched. The CDR3 loop reads CASSTLPDRGKNGYTF. DNA for the CDR3: TGTGCCAGCAGTACACTTCCGGACAGGGGTAAAAATGGCTACACCTTC.

The chain is built from TRBV15 and TRBJ2-2; D is uncertain. Germline V gene data show CDR1 as LNHNV and CDR2 as YYDKDF (reference sequence). The CDR3 is made up of 18 amino acids. The ends were cut back, 3 bases at V and 0 bases at J, with 17 bases in the middle. The CDR3 here is CATSRAFSIYANTGELFF. In DNA, the CDR3 is TGTGCCACCAGCAGGGCCTTTTCAATTTACGCGAACACCGGGGAGCTGTTTTTT.

This chain links TRBV27 with TRBJ1-1; TRBD1 agrees at 7 bases. Trimming removed 10 bases from V and 2 bases from J; junction bases left unmatched: 10. The CDR3 totals 14 residues. Germline assignment: CDR1 MNHEY and CDR2 SMNVEV (reference sequence). This CDR3 reads CATRPWTGNTEAFF. The DNA for the CDR3 is TGTGCCACCCGACCCTGGACAGGTAACACTGAAGCTTTCTTT.

This clone was detected a few times. The rearrangement uses TRBV5-1 and TRBJ1-3; D is perhaps TRBD1 (6 bases). Germline values: CDR1 SGHRS, CDR2 YFSETQ. The V end lost 5 bases, the J end lost 1 base, and 10 bases lay between the germline ends. The CDR3 consists of 14 residues. The CDR3 region is CASRPGHSGNTIYF. The DNA of the CDR3 is TGCGCCAGCAGACCGGGACATTCTGGAAACACCATATATTTT. The full variable domain, in which reference TRBV5-1 and TRBJ1-3 provide the parts outside the CDR3, is KAGVTQTPRYLIKTRGQQVTLSCSPISGHRSVSWYQQTPGQGLQFLFEYFSETQRNKGNFPGRFSGRQFSNSRSEMNVSTLELGDSALYLCASRPGHSGNTIYFGEGSWLTVV.

The chain combines TRBV19 with TRBJ1-2; 9 bases map to TRBD1. Germline lookup yields CDR1 LNHDA and CDR2 SQIVND (reference sequence). The V segment lost 6 bases and the J segment 4 bases; nucleotides outside the gene matches: 9. CDR3 length: 15 residues. The CDR3 spells CASSNTGTGPYGYTF. The CDR3 DNA is TGTGCCAGTAGCAATACCGGGACAGGGCCCTATGGCTACACCTTC.

This clone has more than one count but fewer than ten. The V and J genes are TRBV6-2 or TRBV6-3 and TRBJ2-7; TRBD1 is a possible D gene (5 bases). This CDR3 has 11 amino acids. With 5 bases removed from V and 3 bases from J, the gap between germline ends came to 5 bases. CDR1 is MNHEY and CDR2 is SVGEGT in the germline V gene. The DNA of the CDR3 is TGTGCCAGCAGTAGGGGCTACGAGCAGTACTTC. Residues: CASSRGYEQYF.

The chain links TRBV19 to TRBJ1-2, with 7 bases lining up with TRBD1. Germline V gene sequence: CDR1 LNHDA, CDR2 SQIVND (reference sequence). The length of the CDR3 is 16 residues. V was pared by 0 bases and J by 1 base, with 5 bases of the junction left unmatched. The CDR3 nucleotides read TGTGCCAGTAGTATAGACGGCAGGGGGTATAACTATGGCTACACCTTC. Its translation is CASSIDGRGYNYGYTF.

The chain recombines TRBV6-1 with TRBJ1-4, with 7 bases that match TRBD1. CDR3 length: 15 residues. The V gene end was trimmed by 2 bases and the J gene end by 10 bases; junction bases not matched to a gene: 10. Germline V lookup: CDR1 MNHNS, CDR2 SASEGT. The CDR3 DNA reads TGTGCCAGCAGTGAATTGGCAGGGGGTTTTAGAAAACTGTTTTTT. It codes for CASSELAGGFRKLFF.

Here the CDR3 DNA reads TGTGCCAGCAGTGAATCGGGATATGGCTACACCTTC. It yields the protein CASSESGYGYTF. The chain has TRBV25-1 and TRBJ1-2; D is unresolved. Trimming left V 1 base short and J 5 bases short, with 5 bases between. The CDR3 spans 12 residues. Germline V lookup: CDR1 MGHDK, CDR2 SYGVNS.

The chain uses TRBV14 and TRBJ2-2; D is unresolved. This CDR3 comprises 17 residues. The germline V and J ends were trimmed by 0 bases and 0 bases, with 11 bases remaining between them. Germline CDR1 is SGHDN and CDR2 is FVKESK. This chain's CDR3 is CASSQDQSAPNTGELFF. In nucleotides, the CDR3 is TGTGCCAGCAGCCAAGATCAGAGCGCCCCGAACACCGGGGAGCTGTTTTTT.

V and J are TRBV25-1 and TRBJ1-3; D possibly corresponds to TRBD1 (6 bases). The length of the CDR3 is 18 residues. V shed 0 bases and J shed 0 bases, with 15 bases lying between them. From germline, CDR1 is MGHDK and CDR2 SYGVNS. The CDR3 sequence is CASSEYGLEGDSGNTIYF. In DNA, the CDR3 is TGTGCCAGCAGTGAATATGGGTTAGAGGGGGACTCTGGAAACACCATATATTTT.

The V and J genes are TRBV9 and TRBJ2-1, with TRBD2 matching over 11 bases. The ends lost 3 bases at V and 4 bases at J; junction bases unmatched: 3. The CDR3 length is 15 residues. CDR1 and CDR2 from the germline V gene are SGDLS and YYNGEE. This CDR3 reads CASSAGLAGYNEQFF. The CDR3 nucleotides read TGTGCCAGCAGCGCCGGACTAGCGGGTTACAATGAGCAGTTCTTC.

The genes are TRBV18 and TRBJ1-1; D is undetermined. This CDR3 spans 15 amino acids. The ends were cut back, 6 bases at V and 0 bases at J, with 14 bases in the middle. CDR1 and CDR2 (germline): KGHSH, LQKENI. The CDR3 sequence: CASSNPEGVNTEAFF. For the CDR3, the DNA is TGTGCCAGCTCCAACCCCGAGGGAGTGAACACTGAAGCTTTCTTT.

This sequence joins TRBV6-2 or TRBV6-3 and TRBJ2-7, with D hard to call. Germline lookup yields CDR1 MNHEY and CDR2 SVGEGT. V lost 4 bases to trimming and J lost 2 bases, with 9 bases between them. This CDR3 is 13 amino acids long. In DNA, the CDR3 is TGTGCCAGCAGTTCTGGCAGAACCTACGAGCAGTACTTC. Protein sequence: CASSSGRTYEQYF.